Listed below are T cell receptor beta chains from one sample, sequenced in a study of chemoradiotherapy in HPV16-positive cancers. Sequencing used immunoSEQ multiplex PCR; TCRdb keeps in-frame clones, though not all of them. The profile shows some 10,000 clones, about nine tenths of them singletons. The sequences come from blood, collected from a patient who underwent chemoradiotherapy. The receptor set was obtained from a human donor with HPV-associated anogenital cancer. The CDR3 runs from the conserved cysteine through the conserved F or W. D genes are given only for firm matches. Expanded clones are given a class, and other clones once, few, many or no size at all.

DNA: TGTGCCAGCAGCGCTGGGACAGGGAGAAGCACAGATACGCAGTATTTT
CDR3: CASSAGTGRSTDTQYF
size: .
J: TRBJ2-3
V: TRBV9
D: TRBD1

DNA: TGTGCCAGCAGCTGGGAAGTCGGGGAAGCTTTCTTT
CDR3: CASSWEVGEAFF
size: .
J: TRBJ1-1
V: TRBV5-4
D: .

DNA: TGTGCCAGCAGCTTGTATGGGGGGGACTACAATGAGCAGTTCTTC
CDR3: CASSLYGGDYNEQFF
size: .
J: TRBJ2-1
V: TRBV5-8
D: TRBD2

DNA: TGTGCCTGGAGTGTACAGGGATCGGGAGAAAAACTGTTTTTT
CDR3: CAWSVQGSGEKLFF
size: .
J: TRBJ1-4
V: TRBV30
D: .

DNA: TGTGCCAGCAGTGAACTGCCAGGGGACTATGGCTACACCTTC
CDR3: CASSELPGDYGYTF
size: .
J: TRBJ1-2
V: TRBV6-1
D: .

DNA: TGTGCCAGCAGCCTGGCGGGTTCCCCCCAGTACTTC
CDR3: CASSLAGSPQYF
size: .
J: TRBJ2-4
V: TRBV2
D: .

DNA: TGCGCCAGCAGTCATGAAAGATCCACAGATACGCAGTATTTT
CDR3: CASSHERSTDTQYF
size: .
J: TRBJ2-3
V: TRBV5-1
D: .

DNA: TGTGCCAGCAGCGCCTCAGGGACCGTCTACAATGAGCAGTTCTTC
CDR3: CASSASGTVYNEQFF
size: once
J: TRBJ2-1
V: TRBV9
D: .

DNA: TGTGCCAGCAGTCCGCCGGGACGCTCGGGCACTGAAGCTTTCTTT
CDR3: CASSPPGRSGTEAFF
size: .
J: TRBJ1-1
V: TRBV27
D: .

DNA: TGTGCCAGCAGTGAAACTGGACTAGCGGGCCTTATCACGTACTTC
CDR3: CASSETGLAGLITYF
size: .
J: TRBJ2-5
V: TRBV2
D: TRBD2

DNA: TGTGTTCGAGGGACAGGGTCCGGGGCCCTCCACTTT
CDR3: CVRGTGSGALHF
size: .
J: TRBJ1-6
V: TRBV30
D: TRBD1

DNA: TGTGCCAGCAGTTTAAAGGGGCCCGGGGGCCCTGGTGGCTACACCTTC
CDR3: CASSLKGPGGPGGYTF
size: once
J: TRBJ1-2
V: TRBV27
D: .

DNA: TGTGCCTGGAGTGTATTGGGGTTTACTAATGAAAAACTGTTTTTT
CDR3: CAWSVLGFTNEKLFF
size: .
J: TRBJ1-4
V: TRBV30
D: .

DNA: TGTGCCAGCAGCGTAGGGGTGGCCGGGGAGCTGTTTTTT
CDR3: CASSVGVAGELFF
size: .
J: TRBJ2-2
V: TRBV9
D: .

DNA: TGTGCCAGCAGCCCGGGACCGCGCTATGGCTACACCTTC
CDR3: CASSPGPRYGYTF
size: .
J: TRBJ1-2
V: TRBV11-2
D: .

DNA: TGTGCCAGCAGGATCACAGGGGGGGCCGGGGAGCTGTTTTTT
CDR3: CASRITGGAGELFF
size: .
J: TRBJ2-2
V: TRBV5-4
D: .

DNA: TGCGCCAGCAGCCAAGACAACACTGAAGCTTTCTTT
CDR3: CASSQDNTEAFF
size: .
J: TRBJ1-1
V: TRBV4-1
D: .

DNA: TGTGCCAGCAGTTTAAGGGACAGTAGCACAGATACGCAGTATTTT
CDR3: CASSLRDSSTDTQYF
size: .
J: TRBJ2-3
V: TRBV27
D: TRBD1